These T cell receptor beta chains were read from a single sample in a study of blood T cell repertoires in COVID-19. Produced via immunoSEQ multiplex PCR; TCRdb's table is partial and in-frame only. The sample contains roughly 40,000 clones, roughly 90% of which appear only once. Input material: peripheral blood. The receptors here all came from a human donor in a cohort sampled during active COVID-19. Both conserved end residues are part of each CDR3. Each record gives: clone size, J gene, V gene, D gene, CDR3 protein, CDR3 DNA. The D gene is left open where the match is weak. Size is stated for part of the rows, as once, few or many counts, or as a class when the clone is expanded.

size: -
J: TRBJ2-7
V: TRBV5-5
D: -
CDR3: CASSLEGRASYEQYF
DNA: TGTGCCAGCAGCTTGGAAGGCAGGGCCTCCTACGAGCAGTACTTC

size: -
J: TRBJ1-1
V: TRBV15
D: -
CDR3: CATTRRQGEPEAFF
DNA: TGTGCCACCACCCGACGGCAGGGCGAACCTGAAGCTTTCTTT

size: -
J: TRBJ2-5
V: TRBV19
D: -
CDR3: CASSETGQETQYF
DNA: TGTGCCAGTAGTGAGACAGGTCAAGAGACCCAGTACTTC

size: -
J: TRBJ2-7
V: TRBV5-6
D: -
CDR3: CASSLLRARRSYEQYF
DNA: TGTGCCAGCAGCTTGTTGAGGGCGCGGCGTTCCTACGAGCAGTACTTC

size: once
J: TRBJ1-1
V: TRBV19
D: TRBD1
CDR3: CASIRQGAGTEAFF
DNA: TGTGCCAGTATTCGTCAGGGGGCTGGCACTGAAGCTTTCTTT

size: few
J: TRBJ1-2
V: TRBV7-2
D: TRBD1
CDR3: CASSRGDSSLYGYTF
DNA: TGTGCCAGCAGCAGAGGGGACAGCTCCCTCTATGGCTACACCTTC

size: -
J: TRBJ2-7
V: TRBV13
D: TRBD2
CDR3: CASSLSPLFSGRPYEQYF
DNA: TGTGCCAGCAGCTTATCCCCCCTTTTTAGCGGGAGGCCCTACGAGCAGTACTTC

size: -
J: TRBJ2-3
V: TRBV2
D: TRBD2
CDR3: CASSWEGDTQYF
DNA: TGTGCCAGCAGTTGGGAGGGAGATACGCAGTATTTT

size: few
J: TRBJ1-1
V: TRBV4-1
D: -
CDR3: CASSPPGRTNTEAFF
DNA: TGCGCCAGCAGTCCCCCCGGGAGGACCAACACTGAAGCTTTCTTT

size: once
J: TRBJ2-5
V: TRBV5-6
D: -
CDR3: CASSKTARRQETQYF
DNA: TGTGCCAGCAGCAAGACAGCAAGAAGACAAGAGACCCAGTACTTC

size: once
J: TRBJ2-1
V: TRBV27
D: -
CDR3: CASSSGSQATYNEQFF
DNA: TGTGCCAGCAGTTCCGGGAGTCAGGCTACCTACAATGAGCAGTTCTTC

size: -
J: TRBJ2-7
V: TRBV7-3
D: TRBD1
CDR3: CASSLFQGAREQYF
DNA: TGTGCCAGCAGCTTATTCCAGGGGGCCCGGGAGCAGTACTTC

size: -
J: TRBJ1-2
V: TRBV5-1
D: TRBD1
CDR3: CASSTRTGGNYGYTF
DNA: TGCGCCAGCAGCACCCGGACAGGGGGAAACTATGGCTACACCTTC

size: -
J: TRBJ1-2
V: TRBV19
D: TRBD1
CDR3: CASSILESRGQPPPGYTF
DNA: TGTGCCAGTAGTATATTAGAAAGTAGGGGACAGCCACCACCTGGCTACACCTTC

size: -
J: TRBJ2-5
V: TRBV5-4
D: TRBD2
CDR3: CASSLSTSGGWETQYF
DNA: TGTGCCAGCAGCTTGTCGACTAGCGGGGGTTGGGAGACCCAGTACTTC

size: -
J: TRBJ2-5
V: TRBV15
D: TRBD2
CDR3: CATSRGGGGEETQYF
DNA: TGTGCCACCAGCAGAGGAGGCGGGGGAGAAGAGACCCAGTACTTC

size: -
J: TRBJ2-1
V: TRBV7-8
D: TRBD2
CDR3: CASSLGLAGSEDEQFF
DNA: TGTGCCAGCAGCTTGGGACTAGCGGGCAGCGAGGATGAGCAGTTCTTC

size: -
J: TRBJ2-7
V: TRBV19
D: -
CDR3: CASRRTGSSYEQYF
DNA: TGTGCCAGTAGACGGACGGGGAGCTCCTACGAGCAGTACTTC

size: few
J: TRBJ1-5
V: TRBV5-6
D: -
CDR3: CASSLLHDSNQPQHF
DNA: TGTGCCAGCAGCTTGTTACACGATAGCAATCAGCCCCAGCATTTT

size: -
J: TRBJ2-1
V: TRBV7-2
D: -
CDR3: CASSPMDSSYNEQFF
DNA: TGTGCCAGCAGCCCAATGGACAGCTCCTACAATGAGCAGTTCTTC

size: -
J: TRBJ1-5
V: TRBV5-5
D: -
CDR3: CASSLQGHQPQHF
DNA: TGTGCCAGCAGCTTGCAGGGGCACCAGCCCCAGCATTTT

size: -
J: TRBJ2-7
V: TRBV5-1
D: -
CDR3: CASSLAGNTYEQYF
DNA: TGCGCCAGCAGCTTAGCAGGGAACACCTACGAGCAGTACTTC

size: -
J: TRBJ2-7
V: TRBV6-2/TRBV6-3
D: TRBD1
CDR3: CASSFSTGTNEQYF
DNA: TGTGCCAGCAGTTTCTCGACAGGGACAAACGAGCAGTACTTC

size: once
J: TRBJ2-7
V: TRBV9
D: TRBD2
CDR3: CASSSGLAVEQYF
DNA: TGTGCCAGCAGCTCGGGACTAGCGGTAGAGCAGTACTTC

size: -
J: TRBJ2-3
V: TRBV24-1
D: -
CDR3: CATSDPLTGSPPTDTQYF
DNA: TGTGCCACCAGTGATCCTCTAACCGGGTCCCCACCAACAGATACGCAGTATTTT